The entry that follows covers one T cell receptor (beta chain) sequence. This clonotype was picked up many times. Its recognized antigen is unknown. Base qualities are not provided; no much larger clone lies one nucleotide away. The method was RT-PCR. The sequencer was an Illumina HiSeq 2500. TCRdb handled the public reads itself, with Q25 trimming in fastp and clone calling in MiXCR, and kept productive beta chains. Rows are combined by CDR3 protein, so each entry shows the most common genes and DNA. The sample contains more than 400,000 distinct CDR3 sequences, approximately 7.7% of them found a single time. Of the sample, roughly 14% falls within the top ten clones. This sample was included in a study of response to subunit inactivated influenza vaccine listed by TCRdb under 2018. Looking at the study overall: To follow how T cells responded to a trivalent subunit inactivated influenza vaccine, the researchers relied on deep quantitative profiling of the T cell receptor repertoire.

From a lookup of the germline V gene, CDR1 and CDR2 are ENHRY and SYGVKD. The CDR3 goes from the cysteine to the phenylalanine over 16 residues. Of all the DNA, just the CDR3 is kept, 48 bases in frame from base 1. A distance of 21 bases separates the germline ends of V and J, which lose 7 bases and 5 bases respectively. Results the study describes overall, beyond this receptor: The authors proposed that each seasonal influenza vaccination may bring in only a limited number of new T cells.

The rearrangement joined TRBV10-3 to TRBJ2-1, with no confident D gene call. This TCR was recovered from a man between 50 and 69 years old who received an inactivated influenza vaccine. Donor details come from another sample of the same person, matched by shared clones. The sequences come from PBMCs from blood, collected around 25 months after vaccination. The DNA sequence follows: TGTGCCATCATGGCTCCTTACAGCGAATTGAACAATGAGCAGTTCTTC. It is translated as CAIMAPYSELNNEQFF.